The 17 T cell receptor beta chains below come from one sample, sequenced in a study of blood T cell repertoires in COVID-19. The method was immunoSEQ multiplex PCR; TCRdb's version includes in-frame clones alone and lacks a portion of them. Among some 140,000 clones, 60% to 85% were seen once, and the ten largest hold under 2%. The material sequenced was peripheral blood. These receptor sequences come from a man of 80 years or more with acute or convalescent COVID-19.

V and J are TRBV4-3 and TRBJ1-2; no reliable D call. V was pared by 0 bases and J by 4 bases, with 9 bases between. In germline, CDR1 is LGHNA, CDR2 YSLEER. The CDR3 has 14 amino acids. The CDR3 loop reads CASSQDWQVYGYTF. The CDR3 coding sequence is TGCGCCAGCAGCCAAGATTGGCAGGTCTATGGCTACACCTTC.

The V gene is TRBV7-2, the J gene TRBJ2-6; the D is unclear. The CDR3 runs to 15 residues. V lost 8 bases and J 0 bases, leaving 11 bases between the germline ends. Germline V gene sequence: CDR1 SGHTA, CDR2 FQGNSA. The CDR3 region has the DNA TGTGCCAGCCACCCCCAGTTCTCTGGGGCCAACGTCCTGACTTTC. This gives the protein CASHPQFSGANVLTF.

This clone has more than one count but fewer than ten. This sequence joins TRBV3-1 (or the pseudogene TRBV3-2) and TRBJ2-5, with TRBD1 matching 11 bases. With 3 bases clipped from V and 4 bases from J, the junction kept 7 bases outside the gene matches. The germline V gene has CDR1 LGHDT and CDR2 YNNKEL (reference sequence). The CDR3 runs 16 residues. The CDR3 sequence: CASSQAGTGGGETQYF. The CDR3 DNA reads as TGTGCCAGCAGCCAGGCTGGGACAGGGGGGGGAGAGACCCAGTACTTC.

The rearrangement joins TRBV28 to TRBJ2-2; maybe TRBD2 (7 bases). V was cut by 8 bases and J by 0 bases, with 13 bases left in between. The CDR3 length is 15 residues. The V gene's germline CDR1 is MDHEN and CDR2 SYDVKM. CDR3: CASGGAGTNTGELFF. CDR3 coding DNA: TGTGCCAGCGGGGGGGCCGGAACGAACACCGGGGAGCTGTTTTTT.

V is TRBV28 and J is TRBJ1-1; 11 bases match TRBD1. Trimming took 5 bases from V and 1 from J; bases not matched to a gene: 3. CDR3 length equals 15 residues. Per germline, CDR1 MDHEN and CDR2 SYDVKM. CDR3 DNA: TGTGCCAGCAGTAAAGGACAGGGGGCGAACACTGAAGCTTTCTTT. Encoded protein: CASSKGQGANTEAFF. Full variable domain (outside the CDR3, taken from reference TRBV28 and TRBJ1-1): DVKVTQSSRYLVKRTGEKVFLECVQDMDHENMFWYRQDPGLGLRLIYFSYDVKMKEKGDIPEGYSVSREKKERFSLILESASTNQTSMYLCASSKGQGANTEAFFGQGTRLTVV.

The V call is TRBV7-9, the J call TRBJ1-5, with 8 positions matching TRBD1. The germline gives CDR1 SEHNR, CDR2 FQNEAQ (reference sequence). This CDR3 region has 16 residues. The ends lost 5 bases at V and 9 bases at J; junction bases unmatched: 15. DNA of the CDR3: TGTGCCAGCAGCGAACTCACAGGGGGAGGAGGAGGGCCCCAGCATTTT. It yields the protein CASSELTGGGGGPQHF. The entire variable domain, with the rest obtained from reference TRBV7-9 and TRBJ1-5, is as follows: DTGVSQNPRHKITKRGQNVTFRCDPISEHNRLYWYRQTLGQGPEFLTYFQNEAQLEKSRLLSDRFSAERPKGSFSTLEIQRTEQGDSAMYLCASSELTGGGGGPQHFGDGTRLSIL.

This chain joins TRBV11-3 and TRBJ2-2; the D gene is possibly TRBD2 (6 bases). V dropped 1 base and J dropped 5 bases, with 17 bases sitting between them. The CDR3 length is 17 residues. Germline-derived CDR1 and CDR2 are SGHNT and YENEEA. The CDR3 sequence is CASSLAPLGGRTGELFF. CDR3 nucleotide sequence: TGTGCCAGCAGCTTAGCCCCCCTGGGGGGTCGGACCGGGGAGCTGTTTTTT.

CDR3 region: CASVGQGSSSYEQYF. Here the CDR3 DNA reads TGTGCCAGCGTTGGACAGGGGTCTAGCTCCTACGAGCAGTACTTC. V is TRBV2 and J is TRBJ2-7, with 9 bases identical to TRBD1. CDR1 SNHLY and CDR2 FYNNEI come from the germline V gene. The CDR3 loop spans 15 amino acids. V lost 8 bases to trimming and J lost 0 bases; unmatched junction nucleotides: 8.

The CDR3 sequence: CASRRSGTASGYGYTF. The CDR3 nucleotides are TGTGCCAGTAGACGATCCGGGACAGCAAGCGGGTATGGCTACACCTTC. The chain recombines TRBV19 with TRBJ1-2; 7 bases align to TRBD1. The CDR3 covers 16 residues. Looked up from germline, CDR1 is LNHDA and CDR2 is SQIVND (reference sequence). Trimming cost V 6 bases and J 5 bases; bases outside gene matches: 15.

This clone has more than one count but fewer than ten. The chain uses TRBV4-2 and TRBJ2-2; 14 bases agree with TRBD2. The CDR3 is 17 residues long. Germline loops: CDR1 LGHNA, CDR2 YNFKEQ. The V and J ends lost 1 base and 4 bases, in that order; junction bases with no gene match: 2. The CDR3 DNA reads as TGTGCCAGCAGCCAAGCAGGACTAGCGGGGGGCACCGGGGAGCTGTTTTTT. It specifies CASSQAGLAGGTGELFF.

This clone was observed a handful of times. The V and J genes are TRBV19 and TRBJ1-3; the D gene is possibly TRBD1 (6 bases). The CDR3 is 15 amino acids. V lost 4 bases and J lost 2, with 12 bases in between. CDR1 and CDR2 (germline): LNHDA, SQIVND (reference sequence). The CDR3 spells CASSTSTGPGNTIYF. CDR3 sequence (DNA): TGTGCCAGTAGTACCTCGACAGGTCCTGGAAACACCATATATTTT.

This clone has a single count. This chain links TRBV19 with TRBJ2-2, with no clear D. The germline V and J ends were trimmed by 3 bases and 5 bases, with 7 bases remaining between them. This CDR3 region has 13 residues. Germline assignment: CDR1 LNHDA and CDR2 SQIVND (reference sequence). CDR3 coding DNA: TGTGCCAGTAGTATCCCCAGGACCGGGGAGCTGTTTTTT. Protein: CASSIPRTGELFF.

The chain is built from TRBV5-4 and TRBJ2-7; D might be TRBD2 (6 bases). The germline CDR1 and CDR2 sequences are SGHNT and YYREEE (reference sequence). With 4 bases removed from V and 3 bases from J, the gap between germline ends came to 11 bases. The CDR3 sequence is 13 residues long. The CDR3 here is CASSTPGSYEQYV. The DNA for the CDR3 is TGTGCCAGCAGCACCCCCGGGAGCTACGAGCAGTACGTC.

The chain has TRBV7-8 and TRBJ1-1; 8 bases map to TRBD1. The germline CDR1 and CDR2 sequences are SGHVS and FQNEAQ. V was clipped by 5 bases and J by 4 bases; unmatched bases: 9. The length of the CDR3 is 15 residues. In DNA form, the CDR3 reads TGTGCCAGCAGCGGTCAGGGGGCGCCGGGCACTGAAGCTTTCTTT. Translating it yields CASSGQGAPGTEAFF. Using reference TRBV7-8 and TRBJ1-1 for the parts outside the CDR3, the full variable domain is GAGVSQSPRYKVAKRGQDVALRCDPISGHVSLFWYQQALGQGPEFLTYFQNEAQLDKSGLPSDRFFAERPEGSVSTLKIQRTQQEDSAVYLCASSGQGAPGTEAFFGQGTRLTVV.

This chain links TRBV7-3 with TRBJ2-3; 7 nucleotides match TRBD1. There are 15 residues in the CDR3. Trimming removed 5 bases from V and 4 bases from J; junction bases left unmatched: 9. Germline-derived CDR1 and CDR2 are SGHTA and FQGTGA. CDR3 in amino acids: CASSTRPGQSDTQYF. The DNA of the CDR3 is TGTGCCAGCAGCACGAGACCGGGACAGTCAGATACGCAGTATTTT.

This chain joins TRBV5-1 and TRBJ1-3; 7 bases line up with TRBD1. The germline gives CDR1 SGHRS, CDR2 YFSETQ. J lost 4 bases, V lost 2 bases, and 9 bases had no gene match. CDR3 size: 16 residues. The CDR3 nucleotides read TGCGCCAGCAGCTTAGCAGGGGGATCGTCCGGAAACACCATATATTTT. Encoded protein: CASSLAGGSSGNTIYF.

The genes are TRBV29-1 and TRBJ2-5; weak D call: TRBD2 (5 bases). The V gene lost 5 bases and the J gene lost 4 bases, with 8 bases spanning the gap. Germline CDR1 reads SQVTM; CDR2 reads ANQGSEA. The CDR3 length is 11 residues. This CDR3 reads CSVRRGETQYF. In nucleotides, the CDR3 is TGCAGCGTTAGACGGGGAGAGACCCAGTACTTC.